This TCR beta chain derives from a study of blood T cell repertoires in COVID-19. Background on the study: Whether acute or convalescent, the COVID-19 samples came from the United States, Italy and Spain. Nucleic acid was either cDNA or gDNA, and it came from T cells, B-cell-depleted T cells, or PBMCs.

The data were produced by immunoSEQ multiplex PCR, yet TCRdb's version contains in-frame clones alone and is incomplete. This sample yields about 18,000 clones, of which about 87% are seen a single time; roughly 11% belongs to the top ten. V trimming: 4 bases; J trimming: 4 bases; junction bases outside the gene matches: 7. The CDR3 is made up of 15 amino acids. Germline V lookup: CDR1 MGHDK, CDR2 SYGVNS. This chain joins TRBV25-1 and TRBJ2-7; 10 nucleotides line up with TRBD1. The sample comprised peripheral blood. The TCR originated in a human donor in a cohort sampled during active COVID-19. The CDR3 protein is CASSGKTGGIYEQYF. The CDR3 DNA is TGTGCCAGCAGTGGAAAGACAGGGGGCATTTACGAGCAGTACTTC.